This TCR beta chain came from a study of CD8+ T cells in alopecia areata. With regard to this clone: Its antigen is unidentified.

Per germline, CDR1 MGHDK and CDR2 SYGVNS. Deletions cut 2 bases from V and 0 bases from J, with 17 bases between. CDR3 length: 18 residues. Following RNA extraction, reverse transcription yielded cDNA that acted as the sequencing template. Sequenced by immunoSEQ multiplex PCR; TCRdb stores in-frame clones only, minus some. Among hundreds of thousands of clones, about three fifths were seen once, and the ten largest hold 0.75% to 0.95%. Study results and caveats: Sequenced scalp T cells also include alphabeta T cells resident in normal skin.

Treatment reported: oral pan-JAK inhibitor, 5-10 mg twice daily. The chain joins TRBV25-1 to TRBJ2-1; possibly TRBD2 for D (6 bases). The receptor's source is a human donor with alopecia areata. Source: CD4+ T cells sorted from blood, taken around week 53, from a patient treated with tofacitinib. The CDR3 sequence is CASSEDRGSQYSYNEQFF. The DNA of the CDR3 is TGTGCCAGCAGTGAAGATCGGGGGTCACAATACTCCTACAATGAGCAGTTCTTC.